This T cell receptor beta chain comes out of a study of blood T cell repertoires in COVID-19. Turning to the study itself: Sources were T cells, B-cell-depleted T cells, or PBMCs; the material itself was cDNA or gDNA.

In the authors' workflow: It was from reference gene primer amplification that nucleated cell counts were estimated. Data came from immunoSEQ multiplex PCR; TCRdb stores just in-frame clones and leaves some out. The DNA was the basis for D and trimming; V, J and clone size are from that table. The sample shows approximately 97,000 clones, around 87% of them seen only once. Enrollment of patients from Seattle took place during active infection, with longitudinal follow-up. Looked up from germline, CDR1 is SGHVS and CDR2 is FNYEAQ. Germline trimming cut 5 bases from V and 0 bases from J; bases unmatched to any gene: 14. CDR3 length: 18 amino acids.

The chain employs TRBV7-6 and TRBJ2-5, with 8 bases fitting TRBD2. The source material was peripheral blood. This TCR derives from a woman in her 50s with COVID-19, enrolled during active disease. CDR3: CASSRRAYRRGDQETQYF. CDR3 DNA: TGTGCCAGCAGCCGCAGGGCCTATCGGCGGGGGGACCAAGAGACCCAGTACTTC.